This T cell receptor beta chain was recorded in a study of shared clonotypes between healthy human individuals. The data were produced by immunoSEQ multiplex PCR, yet TCRdb's version contains in-frame clones alone and is incomplete. This table has approximately 500,000 clones, 60% to 85% appearing once. CDR3 size: 14 residues. From germline, CDR1 is SNHLY and CDR2 FYNNEI. The V and J ends lost 11 bases and 2 bases, in that order; junction bases with no gene match: 5. Sequencing input: PBMCs. The chain joins TRBV2 to TRBJ2-6; 8 nucleotides line up with TRBD2. This sequence was found in a woman in her forties in good health. Some clones in this sample may be carry-over from other donors' samples. The CDR3, as DNA: TGTGCCGCGGGAGGAAGGACTGGGGCCAACGTCCTGACTTTC. Translated: CAAGGRTGANVLTF.